The present T cell receptor beta chain was sequenced within a study of blood T cell repertoires in COVID-19. Study overall: Sources were T cells, B-cell-depleted T cells, or PBMCs; the material itself was cDNA or gDNA.

The participants were between about 18 and 89 years old and came from about two dozen US areas. Clinical histories supplied by participants themselves formed the basis of cohort assignment. Original analysis: Reference gene primer amplification gave estimated nucleated cell counts. Produced via immunoSEQ multiplex PCR; TCRdb's table is partial and in-frame only. V and J calls and clone size are those listed in that table; D and trimming were worked out from the DNA. This table holds about 310,000 clones, about 91% found once. The sequenced sample was PBMCs or T cells enriched from blood (not recorded which). This TCR came from a woman aged 18 to 35 who had recovered from COVID-19.

In nucleotides, the CDR3 is TGTGCCAGCAGCCCCCCTCCCCCCGGGGAGCTGTTTTTT. This encodes CASSPPPPGELFF. The rearrangement joins TRBV6-5 to TRBJ2-2, with unresolved D. From germline, CDR1 is MNHEY and CDR2 SVGAGI. The CDR3 consists of 13 residues. V gave up 6 bases and J gave up 6 bases, with 11 bases separating them.